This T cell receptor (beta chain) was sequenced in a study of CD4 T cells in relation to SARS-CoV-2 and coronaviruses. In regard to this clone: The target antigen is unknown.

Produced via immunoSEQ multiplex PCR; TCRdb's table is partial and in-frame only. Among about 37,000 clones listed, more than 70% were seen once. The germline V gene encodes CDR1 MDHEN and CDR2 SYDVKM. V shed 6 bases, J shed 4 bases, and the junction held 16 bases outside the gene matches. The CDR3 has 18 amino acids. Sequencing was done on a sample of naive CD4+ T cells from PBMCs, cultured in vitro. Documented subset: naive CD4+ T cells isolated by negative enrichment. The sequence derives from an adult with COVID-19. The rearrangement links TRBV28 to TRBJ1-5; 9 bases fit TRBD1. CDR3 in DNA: TGTGCCAGCAGCTATACAGGGGGCCCAGGGCTTCTAAATCAGCCCCAGCATTTT. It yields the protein CASSYTGGPGLLNQPQHF.